The 23 T cell receptor beta chains below were found in one sample sequenced in a study of siplizumab effects on memory and regulatory T cells. Only in-frame clones appear in the TCRdb table, and some are missing; sequencing was by immunoSEQ multiplex PCR. The repertoire includes some 65,000 clones, over 75% of them detected once, and 1.5% to 2% sits in the top ten. Material: Tregs sorted from blood. These TCRs come from a human donor in good health.

The chain uses TRBV6-4 and TRBJ1-1; weak D call: TRBD1 (5 bases). Trimming shortened V by 5 bases and J by 8 bases, and 15 bases separated the two germline ends. In germline, CDR1 is MRHNA, CDR2 SNTAGT. The CDR3 contains 13 residues. CDR3 nucleotides: TGTGCCAGCAGTCGAGAAGCGGCAGGGGAAGCTTTCTTT. Translation: CASSREAAGEAFF.

Only one count was recorded for this clone. Here the CDR3 reads CASSEVEFTYEQYF. CDR3 coding DNA: TGTGCCAGCAGTGAGGTAGAGTTTACCTACGAGCAGTACTTC. The chain uses TRBV2 and TRBJ2-7; D is undetermined. Trimming left V 3 bases short and J 2 bases short, with 11 bases between. The germline V gene encodes CDR1 SNHLY and CDR2 FYNNEI. The CDR3 has 14 amino acids.

The rearrangement joins TRBV6-6 to TRBJ1-2; D is uncertain. Trimming pared 7 bases from V and 4 bases from J, leaving 16 bases between. From germline, CDR1 is MNHNY and CDR2 SVGAGI (reference sequence). The CDR3 runs 14 residues. CDR3 coding DNA: TGTGCCAGCACCCTGCAAGTCGACGGCTATGGCTACACCTTC. Amino acids: CASTLQVDGYGYTF.

The chain employs TRBV5-1 and TRBJ1-2; TRBD1 agrees at 8 bases. The CDR3 has 13 amino acids. The trim removed 2 bases at V and 3 bases at J, leaving 0 bases unmatched. The germline V gene has CDR1 SGHRS and CDR2 YFSETQ. The CDR3, as DNA: TGCGCCAGCAGCTTACAGGGGGACTATGGCTACACCTTC. Translation: CASSLQGDYGYTF.

CDR3 residues: CASSMIARRNGEKLFF. CDR3 coding DNA: TGTGCCAGCAGTATGATAGCTCGACGGAATGGGGAAAAACTGTTTTTT. This chain connects TRBV6-4 to TRBJ1-4, with D unclear. V lost 5 bases and J lost 8, with 21 bases in between. Germline CDR1 is MRHNA and CDR2 is SNTAGT. This CDR3 has 16 amino acids.

The V call is TRBV6-6, the J call TRBJ2-4; 8 bases line up with TRBD2. The germline gives CDR1 MNHNY, CDR2 SVGAGI (reference sequence). The CDR3 runs 16 residues. The trim removed 7 bases at V and 0 bases at J, leaving 8 bases unmatched. The CDR3 region is CASTSGSGLAKNIQYF. In DNA form, the CDR3 reads TGTGCCAGCACTAGCGGGTCTGGGCTAGCCAAAAACATTCAGTACTTC.

The CDR3 spells CASSITSGRRYNEQFF. CDR3 sequence (DNA): TGTGCCAGTAGTATAACTAGCGGGAGGAGGTACAATGAGCAGTTCTTC. The chain uses TRBV19 and TRBJ2-1; 12 bases fit TRBD2. J lost 4 bases, V lost 2 bases, and 3 bases had no gene match. CDR1 LNHDA and CDR2 SQIVND come from the germline V gene (reference sequence). This CDR3 comprises 16 residues.

This chain joins TRBV7-2 and TRBJ1-5; D perhaps matches TRBD1 (5 bases). Germline CDR1 SGHTA, CDR2 FQGNSA. The CDR3 is 16 amino acids. The ends were cut back, 5 bases at V and 0 bases at J, with 14 bases in the middle. CDR3 loop: CASSLGTGNSNQPQHF. CDR3 bases: TGTGCCAGCAGCCTCGGGACGGGTAATAGCAATCAGCCCCAGCATTTT.

This clone has only a few counts. J is TRBJ2-1 and V is TRBV6-5; D possibly corresponds to TRBD2 (5 bases). This CDR3 is built from 13 residues. Germline loops: CDR1 MNHEY, CDR2 SVGAGI. V lost 4 bases to trimming and J lost 9 bases, with 13 bases between them. CDR3: CASSSPRGGEQFF. Here the CDR3 DNA reads TGTGCCAGCAGTTCGCCTAGAGGAGGTGAGCAGTTCTTC.

The chain employs TRBV4-2 and TRBJ1-5; D remains unclear. CDR3 size: 12 residues. Germline lookup yields CDR1 LGHNA and CDR2 YNFKEQ. V dropped 0 bases and J dropped 7 bases, with 4 bases sitting between them. CDR3 protein: CASSQEGQPQHF. Here the CDR3 DNA reads TGTGCCAGCAGCCAAGAGGGACAGCCCCAGCATTTT.

This clone was observed once. The rearrangement joins TRBV6-1 to TRBJ1-5; 11 bases match TRBD1. From germline, CDR1 is MNHNS and CDR2 SASEGT. The CDR3 runs to 16 residues. Trimming at V came to 4 bases and at J to 3 bases, leaving 5 bases not matched to a gene. The CDR3 protein is CASSGRTGGFNQPQHF. CDR3 in DNA: TGTGCCAGCAGTGGAAGGACAGGGGGCTTCAATCAGCCCCAGCATTTT.

This sequence joins TRBV7-3 and TRBJ1-2, with D maybe TRBD1 (6 bases). Germline V gene data show CDR1 as SGHTA and CDR2 as FQGTGA. Trimming removed 5 bases at V and 1 base at J, with 14 bases between. The CDR3 is 15 residues long. CDR3 in DNA: TGTGCCAGCAGCCACCGGGACATCGGTAACTATGGCTACACCTTC. Its translation: CASSHRDIGNYGYTF.

The chain links TRBV18 to TRBJ1-3; D uncertain. Germline CDR1 KGHSH, CDR2 LQKENI. The length of the CDR3 is 14 residues. Trimming shortened V by 3 bases and J by 0 bases, and 6 bases separated the two germline ends. CDR3 sequence (DNA): TGTGCCAGCTCACCCTTAACCTCTGGAAACACCATATATTTT. Protein: CASSPLTSGNTIYF.

CDR3 sequence reads: CASSLGSGRFAQFF. The CDR3 nucleotides are TGTGCCAGCAGTTTAGGTAGCGGGAGGTTCGCGCAGTTCTTC. The chain has TRBV28 and TRBJ2-1; 10 bases align to TRBD2. CDR1 is MDHEN, CDR2 SYDVKM, per germline. J lost 12 bases, V lost 2 bases, and 7 bases had no gene match. The CDR3 is 14 amino acids. Full variable domain (remainder filled in from reference TRBV28 and TRBJ2-1): DVKVTQSSRYLVKRTGEKVFLECVQDMDHENMFWYRQDPGLGLRLIYFSYDVKMKEKGDIPEGYSVSREKKERFSLILESASTNQTSMYLCASSLGSGRFAQFFGPGTRLTVL.

This chain connects TRBV25-1 to TRBJ1-1; D may be TRBD1 (5 bases). The V end lost 4 bases, the J end lost 1 base, and 10 bases lay between the germline ends. This CDR3 has 14 residues. Germline V CDR1 and CDR2: MGHDK, SYGVNS. The CDR3, as DNA: TGTGCCAGCAGTGGATATACAGGGAACACTGAAGCTTTCTTT. Translation gives CASSGYTGNTEAFF. The entire variable domain, with the rest obtained from reference TRBV25-1 and TRBJ1-1, is as follows: EADIYQTPRYLVIGTGKKITLECSQTMGHDKMYWYQQDPGMELHLIHYSYGVNSTEKGDLSSESTVSRIRTEHFPLTLESARPSHTSQYLCASSGYTGNTEAFFGQGTRLTVV.

The V gene is TRBV20-1, the J gene TRBJ1-2; possibly TRBD1 for D (5 bases). The CDR3 sequence is 10 residues long. Germline CDR1 DFQATT, CDR2 SNEGSKA (reference sequence). V was pared by 6 bases and J by 7 bases, with 9 bases between. DNA of the CDR3: TGCAGTGCCTCGGGGGGTGGCTACACCTTC. Translation: CSASGGGYTF.

The gene calls are TRBV7-8 and TRBJ2-1; tentative D call: TRBD2 (5 bases). The CDR3 runs 13 residues. The ends were cut back, 2 bases at V and 8 bases at J, with 10 bases in the middle. The germline V gene has CDR1 SGHVS and CDR2 FQNEAQ. CDR3 DNA: TGTGCCAGCAGCTTACCAGCGCGGGATGAGCAGTTCTTC. Amino acid sequence: CASSLPARDEQFF.

The chain carries TRBV27 and TRBJ1-2; D uncertain. CDR3 size: 15 residues. Per the germline V gene, CDR1 is MNHEY and CDR2 is SMNVEV (reference sequence). V was cut by 4 bases and J by 2 bases, with 14 bases left in between. CDR3 bases: TGTGCCAGCAGTTCTTGGGGAGGGCTCAACTATGGCTACACCTTC. This gives the protein CASSSWGGLNYGYTF.

This clone appeared once. CDR3 DNA: TGCAGCGCCGCATCCAAAACAGGGAGCGAGCAGTACTTC. Its protein product is CSAASKTGSEQYF. This chain uses TRBV29-1 with TRBJ2-7, with a weak D call TRBD1 (6 bases). CDR3 length: 13 amino acids. V shed 7 bases and J shed 6 bases, with 19 bases lying between them. Germline-derived CDR1 and CDR2 are SQVTM and ANQGSEA.

The genes are TRBV21-1 and TRBJ1-1. TRBV21-1 is given as a pseudogene. The CDR3 contains 18 residues. CDR3 DNA: TGTGCCAGCAGCAAATTCTCCCCAACCCCCAGAGGGGAAACTGAAGCTTTCTTT. Protein sequence: CASSKFSPTPRGETEAFF.

The rearrangement links TRBV2 to TRBJ1-1, with 8 bases identical to TRBD1. The CDR3 covers 15 residues. The junction had 7 bases not matched to a gene; V was cut back by 7 bases and J by 0 bases. The germline V gene has CDR1 SNHLY and CDR2 FYNNEI. The chain's CDR3 is CASIFSTGVNTEAFF. In nucleotides, the CDR3 is TGTGCCAGCATTTTCTCGACAGGGGTGAACACTGAAGCTTTCTTT.

The chain couples TRBV5-4 to TRBJ2-7; TRBD1 is a possible D gene (6 bases). Trimming took off 5 bases at V and 5 bases at J, with 17 bases between the two ends. Germline-derived CDR1 and CDR2 are SGHNT and YYREEE (reference sequence). The CDR3 is 14 residues long. The CDR3 sequence: CASRTNNRDDEQYF. The CDR3 coding sequence is TGTGCCAGCAGGACCAATAACAGGGACGACGAGCAGTACTTC.

CDR3 region: CASSTTGAVGYTF. The CDR3, as DNA: TGTGCCAGTAGTACAACAGGGGCGGTAGGCTACACCTTC. V usage is TRBV19 and J usage is TRBJ1-2; TRBD1 matches at 7 bases. Germline V gives CDR1 LNHDA, CDR2 SQIVND (reference sequence). This CDR3 region has 13 residues. V was pared by 4 bases and J by 8 bases, with 7 bases of the junction left unmatched.